This entry is about one T cell receptor (beta chain). The antigen remains undetermined. Germline CDR1 reads SGHVS; CDR2 reads FQNEAQ. V dropped 5 bases and J dropped 4; count of bases not matched to a gene: 6. The CDR3 extends over 14 amino acids. The data were obtained in a study of immune cell composition in non-small cell lung cancer. Study details: Most cases were lung adenocarcinoma or squamous cell carcinoma. Points from the study as a whole: Tumour TCR-beta clonality showed no significant link to smoking pack-years. Clones >0.5% enriched in tumour were rarer in adenocarcinoma (around 35%) than squamous (around 75%).

Normal lung sampling was at least 3 cm from the tumour, as distant as possible. The repertoire was sequenced with immunoSEQ multiplex PCR; TCRdb's copy has only in-frame clones and lacks some. Counted here are about 6,600 clones, 82% occurring once; the ten biggest clones make up over 7%. The clonotype comes from a human donor with non-small cell lung cancer. Sequencing input: non-adjacent lung tissue. This chain joins TRBV7-8 and TRBJ1-2; the match to TRBD1 covers 8 bases. The CDR3 protein is CASSLDTGGYGYTF. The CDR3 region has the DNA TGTGCCAGCAGCCTAGACACAGGGGGCTATGGCTACACCTTC.